This T cell receptor (beta chain) was recovered during a study of blood T cell repertoires in COVID-19. The method was immunoSEQ multiplex PCR; TCRdb's version includes in-frame clones alone and lacks a portion of them. The sample lists 250,000 to 300,000 clones, about 90% occurring once. This sequence originates from a woman in her twenties or thirties with COVID-19, enrolled during active disease. The sequenced sample was peripheral blood.

The CDR3 reads CASSSTGGATEAFF. DNA for the CDR3: TGTGCCAGCAGCTCCACAGGGGGCGCGACTGAAGCTTTCTTT. The rearrangement joins TRBV7-3 to TRBJ1-1; 9 positions match TRBD1. V was pared by 4 bases and J by 5 bases, with 5 bases of the junction left unmatched. The CDR3 sequence is 14 residues long. CDR1 is SGHTA and CDR2 is FQGTGA in the germline V gene.